The TCR beta chain under discussion was sequenced for a study of PD-1 blockade in mismatch repair-deficient tumors (TCRdb year 2017). Notes on the research overall: Between late 2013 and 2016, the trial enrolled around 91 consecutive patients with 11 to 12 mismatch repair-deficient cancer types, every one of whom had been previously treated and was progressing. Tumor-associated T cell clones in the peripheral blood of patients responding to PD-1 blockade were tracked using deep sequencing of TCR CDR3 regions. General conclusions and limits of the study: Clones residing in the tumor, which were often undetectable in blood before treatment, expanded quickly after pembrolizumab and then contracted, generally before radiologic responses.

Preparation of the library involved the immunoSEQ multiplex PCR assay. TCRdb re-hosts the immuneACCESS table, in-frame sequences only. Its copies lack some clones; in the studies checked, an unresolved V gene accounts for under half of them, and the cause for the rest is not known. For this sample there are about 38,000 clones; around 79% appear just once. 22% of the sample is in the top ten clones. For each enrolled patient, mismatch repair deficiency was established using either polymerase chain reaction or immunohistochemistry. TCR sequencing was performed for a few patients who responded to pembrolizumab therapy. In the phase II trial, pembrolizumab PD-1 blockade was tested prospectively in advanced mismatch repair-deficient cancers, no matter which tissue of origin the cancers came from. Peripheral blood T cell samples were collected serially, before PD-1 blockade began and at several time points afterward. Blood sampling times were expressed in weeks after the first pembrolizumab dose.

This clone occurred once. Which antigen it targets is not known. One base away there is no much larger clone; base qualities are not given. V is pared back by 3 bases and J by 2 bases, with 8 bases lying between the germline termini. CDR1 is given as MGHRA and CDR2 as YSYEKL, both from the germline V gene. The CDR3 covers 13 residues, taking in both the cysteine and the phenylalanine. This entry keeps only the CDR3 DNA: 39 bases, framed from base 1. The source is an adult with mismatch repair-deficient cancer. The specimen comprised peripheral blood, sampled 4 weeks after starting pembrolizumab. Recombination joined TRBV4-1 with TRBJ2-7, with no confidently assigned D gene. The CDR3 corresponds to CASSHPEAYEQYF. The DNA is TGCGCCAGCAGCCATCCAGAAGCCTACGAGCAGTACTTC.